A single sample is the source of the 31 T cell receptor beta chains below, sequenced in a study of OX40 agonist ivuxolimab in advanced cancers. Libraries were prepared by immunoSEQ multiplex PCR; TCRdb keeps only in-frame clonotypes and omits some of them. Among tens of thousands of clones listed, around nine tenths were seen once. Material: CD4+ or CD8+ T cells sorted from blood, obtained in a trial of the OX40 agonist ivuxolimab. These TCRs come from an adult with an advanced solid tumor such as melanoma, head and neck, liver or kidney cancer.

The DNA of the CDR3 is TGCGCCAGCAGCCACCGACAGGGTTTCGGAGAGACCCAGTACTTC. Translating it yields CASSHRQGFGETQYF. The rearrangement links TRBV4-1 to TRBJ2-5; TRBD1 matches at 7 bases. V trimming: 3 bases; J trimming: 4 bases; junction bases outside the gene matches: 8. This CDR3 has 15 residues. The V gene's germline CDR1 is MGHRA and CDR2 YSYEKL.

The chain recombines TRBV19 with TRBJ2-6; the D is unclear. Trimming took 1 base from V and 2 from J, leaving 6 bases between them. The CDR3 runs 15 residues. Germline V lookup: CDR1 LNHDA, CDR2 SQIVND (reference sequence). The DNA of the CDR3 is TGTGCCAGTAGTATAGGAAGACCTGGGGCCAACGTCCTGACTTTC. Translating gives CASSIGRPGANVLTF.

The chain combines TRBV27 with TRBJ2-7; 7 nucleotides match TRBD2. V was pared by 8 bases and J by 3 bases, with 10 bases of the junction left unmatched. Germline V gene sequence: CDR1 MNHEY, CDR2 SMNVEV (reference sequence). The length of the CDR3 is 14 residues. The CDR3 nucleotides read TGTGCCAGCTCATGGGGGGGTAGGGGCTACGAGCAGTACTTC. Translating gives CASSWGGRGYEQYF.

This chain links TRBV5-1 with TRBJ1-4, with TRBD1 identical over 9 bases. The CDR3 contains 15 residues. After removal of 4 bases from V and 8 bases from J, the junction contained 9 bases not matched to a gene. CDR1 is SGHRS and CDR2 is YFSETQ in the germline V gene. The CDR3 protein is CASSESGTGYEKLFF. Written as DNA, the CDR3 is TGCGCCAGCAGCGAGTCCGGGACAGGGTACGAAAAACTGTTTTTT.

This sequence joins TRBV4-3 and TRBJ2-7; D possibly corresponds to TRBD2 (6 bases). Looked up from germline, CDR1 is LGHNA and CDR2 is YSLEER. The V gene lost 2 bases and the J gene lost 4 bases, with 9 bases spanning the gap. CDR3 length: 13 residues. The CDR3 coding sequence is TGCGCCAGCAGCCAATCTGGAGGGTACGAGCAGTACTTC. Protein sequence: CASSQSGGYEQYF.

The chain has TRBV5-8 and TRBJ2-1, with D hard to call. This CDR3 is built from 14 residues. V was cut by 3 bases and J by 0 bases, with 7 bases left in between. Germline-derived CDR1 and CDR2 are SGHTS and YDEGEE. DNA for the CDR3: TGTGCCAGCAGCTGGCGTGGCTCCTACAATGAGCAGTTCTTC. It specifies CASSWRGSYNEQFF.

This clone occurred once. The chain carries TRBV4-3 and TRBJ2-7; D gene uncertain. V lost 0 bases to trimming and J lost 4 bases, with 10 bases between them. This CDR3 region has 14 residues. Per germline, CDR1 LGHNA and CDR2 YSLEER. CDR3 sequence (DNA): TGCGCCAGCAGCCAAGACTGGGGAAGGTACGAGCAGTACTTC. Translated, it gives CASSQDWGRYEQYF.

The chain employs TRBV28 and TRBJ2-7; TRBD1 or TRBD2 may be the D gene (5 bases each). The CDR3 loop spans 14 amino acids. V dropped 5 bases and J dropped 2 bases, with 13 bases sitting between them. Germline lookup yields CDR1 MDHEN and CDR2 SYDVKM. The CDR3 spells CASSQRDRTYEQYF. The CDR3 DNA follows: TGTGCCAGCAGTCAAAGGGACCGCACCTACGAGCAGTACTTC.

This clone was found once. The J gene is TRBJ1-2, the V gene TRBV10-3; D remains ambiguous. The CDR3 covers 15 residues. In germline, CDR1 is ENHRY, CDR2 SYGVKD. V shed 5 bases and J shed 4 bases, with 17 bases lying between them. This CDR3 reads CAISSGTAILYGYTF. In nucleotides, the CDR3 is TGTGCCATCAGTTCCGGAACAGCGATCCTCTATGGCTACACCTTC.

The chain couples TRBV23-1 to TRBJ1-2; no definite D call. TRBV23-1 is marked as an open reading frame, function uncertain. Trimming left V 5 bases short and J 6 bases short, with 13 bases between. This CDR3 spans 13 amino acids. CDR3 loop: CASSGRRYHGYTF. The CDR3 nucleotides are TGCGCCAGCAGTGGGAGGCGATACCATGGCTACACCTTC.

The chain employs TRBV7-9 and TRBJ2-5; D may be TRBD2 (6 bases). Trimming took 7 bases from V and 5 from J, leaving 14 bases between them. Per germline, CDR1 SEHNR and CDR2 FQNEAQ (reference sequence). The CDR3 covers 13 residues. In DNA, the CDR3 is TGTGCCAGCACTTGGGGGGTTCGGGAGACCCAGTACTTC. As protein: CASTWGVRETQYF.

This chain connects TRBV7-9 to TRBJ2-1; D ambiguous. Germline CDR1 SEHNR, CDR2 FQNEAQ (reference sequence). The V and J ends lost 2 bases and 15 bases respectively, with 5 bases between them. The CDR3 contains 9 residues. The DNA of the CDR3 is TGTGCCAGCAGCTTATTGCGGTTCTTC. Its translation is CASSLLRFF. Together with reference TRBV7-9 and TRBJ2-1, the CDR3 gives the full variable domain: DTGVSQNPRHKITKRGQNVTFRCDPISEHNRLYWYRQTLGQGPEFLTYFQNEAQLEKSRLLSDRFSAERPKGSFSTLEIQRTEQGDSAMYLCASSLLRFFGPGTRLTVL.

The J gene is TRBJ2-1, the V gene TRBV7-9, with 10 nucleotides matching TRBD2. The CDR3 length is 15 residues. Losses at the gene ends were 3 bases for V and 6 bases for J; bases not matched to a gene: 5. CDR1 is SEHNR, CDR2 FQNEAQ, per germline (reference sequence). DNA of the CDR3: TGTGCCAGCAGCTTTAAGCGGGAGGGCCGCAATGAGCAGTTCTTC. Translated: CASSFKREGRNEQFF.

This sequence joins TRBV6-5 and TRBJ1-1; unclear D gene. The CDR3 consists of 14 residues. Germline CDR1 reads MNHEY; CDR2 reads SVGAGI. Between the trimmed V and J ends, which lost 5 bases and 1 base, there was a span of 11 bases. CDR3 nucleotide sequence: TGTGCCAGCAGTATTGACCCTGCGAACACTGAAGCTTTCTTT. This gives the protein CASSIDPANTEAFF.

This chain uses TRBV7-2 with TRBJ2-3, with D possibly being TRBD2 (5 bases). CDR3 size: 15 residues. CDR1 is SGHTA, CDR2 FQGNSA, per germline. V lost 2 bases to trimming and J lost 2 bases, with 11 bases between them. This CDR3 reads CASSLYWETTDTQYF. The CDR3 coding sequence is TGTGCCAGCAGCTTATACTGGGAGACCACAGATACGCAGTATTTT.

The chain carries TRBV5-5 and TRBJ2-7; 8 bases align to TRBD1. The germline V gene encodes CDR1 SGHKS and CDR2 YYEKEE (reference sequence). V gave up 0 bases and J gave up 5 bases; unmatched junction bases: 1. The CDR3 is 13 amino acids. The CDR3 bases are TGTGCCAGCAGCTTGGCAGGGGGCCACGAGCAGTACTTC. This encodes CASSLAGGHEQYF.

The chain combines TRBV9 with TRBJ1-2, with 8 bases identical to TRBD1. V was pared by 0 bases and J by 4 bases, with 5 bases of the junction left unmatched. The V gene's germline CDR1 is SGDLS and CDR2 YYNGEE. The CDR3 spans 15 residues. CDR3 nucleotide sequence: TGTGCCAGCAGCGTAGGGGGGACAGGAACCTATGGCTACACCTTC. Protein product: CASSVGGTGTYGYTF.

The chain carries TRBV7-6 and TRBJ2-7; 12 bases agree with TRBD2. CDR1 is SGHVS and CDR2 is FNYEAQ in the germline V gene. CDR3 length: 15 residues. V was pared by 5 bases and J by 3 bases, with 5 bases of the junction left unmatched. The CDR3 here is CASSATSGRFYEQYF. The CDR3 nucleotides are TGTGCCAGCAGCGCTACTAGCGGGAGGTTCTACGAGCAGTACTTC.

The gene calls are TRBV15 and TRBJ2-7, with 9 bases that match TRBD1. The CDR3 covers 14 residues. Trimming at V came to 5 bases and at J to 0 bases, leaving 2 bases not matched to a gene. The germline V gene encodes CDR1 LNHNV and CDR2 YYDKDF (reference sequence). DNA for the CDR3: TGTGCCACCAGCCCGGGACAGGGCTCCTACGAGCAGTACTTC. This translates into CATSPGQGSYEQYF.

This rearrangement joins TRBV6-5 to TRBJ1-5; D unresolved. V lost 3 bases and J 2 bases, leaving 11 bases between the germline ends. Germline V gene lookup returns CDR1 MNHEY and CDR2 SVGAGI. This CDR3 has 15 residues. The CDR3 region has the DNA TGTGCCAGCAGTTATGGGCGGGATGGCAATCAGCCCCAGCATTTT. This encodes CASSYGRDGNQPQHF.

Written as DNA, the CDR3 is TGTGCCAGCAGCCCTAGCGGCTTAAGGGGAGATACGCAGTATTTT. Translated, it gives CASSPSGLRGDTQYF. V usage is TRBV4-2 and J usage is TRBJ2-3; 7 bases match TRBD2. The V gene end was trimmed by 4 bases and the J gene end by 5 bases; junction bases not matched to a gene: 9. CDR1 and CDR2 (germline): LGHNA, YNFKEQ. The CDR3 is made up of 15 amino acids.

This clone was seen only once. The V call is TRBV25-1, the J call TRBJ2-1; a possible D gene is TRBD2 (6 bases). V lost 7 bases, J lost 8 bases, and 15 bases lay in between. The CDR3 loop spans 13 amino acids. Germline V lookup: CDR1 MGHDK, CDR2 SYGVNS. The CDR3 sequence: CASTGTRRDEQFF. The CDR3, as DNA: TGTGCCAGCACCGGGACGCGGAGGGATGAGCAGTTCTTC.

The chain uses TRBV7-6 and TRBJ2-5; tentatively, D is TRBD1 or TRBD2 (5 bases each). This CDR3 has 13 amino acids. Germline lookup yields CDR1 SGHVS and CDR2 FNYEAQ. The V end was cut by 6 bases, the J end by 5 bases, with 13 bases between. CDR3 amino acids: CASRLAGDETQYF. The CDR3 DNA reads TGTGCCAGCAGACTGGCTGGGGACGAGACCCAGTACTTC.

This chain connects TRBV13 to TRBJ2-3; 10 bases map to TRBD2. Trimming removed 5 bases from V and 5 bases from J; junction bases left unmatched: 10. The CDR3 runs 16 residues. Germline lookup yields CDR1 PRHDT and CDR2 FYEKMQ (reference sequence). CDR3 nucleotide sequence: TGTGCCAGCAGCGGAAAGCGGGGGGGCCAGGTAGATACGCAGTATTTT. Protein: CASSGKRGGQVDTQYF.

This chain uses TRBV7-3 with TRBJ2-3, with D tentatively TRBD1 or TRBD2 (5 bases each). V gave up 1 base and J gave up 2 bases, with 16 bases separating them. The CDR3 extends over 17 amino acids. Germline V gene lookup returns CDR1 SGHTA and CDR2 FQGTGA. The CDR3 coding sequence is TGTGCCAGCAGCTTAAAAGTCCGGGACCGAGCCACAGATACGCAGTATTTT. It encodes CASSLKVRDRATDTQYF. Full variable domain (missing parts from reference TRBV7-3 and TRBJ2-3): GAGVSQTPSNKVTEKGKYVELRCDPISGHTALYWYRQSLGQGPEFLIYFQGTGAADDSGLPNDRFFAVRPEGSVSTLKIQRTERGDSAVYLCASSLKVRDRATDTQYFGPGTRLTVL.

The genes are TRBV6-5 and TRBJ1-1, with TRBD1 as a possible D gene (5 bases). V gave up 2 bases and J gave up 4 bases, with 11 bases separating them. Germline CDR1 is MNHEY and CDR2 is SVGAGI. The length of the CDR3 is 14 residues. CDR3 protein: CASSYRGASTEAFF. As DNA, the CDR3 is TGTGCCAGCAGTTACAGAGGGGCGAGCACTGAAGCTTTCTTT.

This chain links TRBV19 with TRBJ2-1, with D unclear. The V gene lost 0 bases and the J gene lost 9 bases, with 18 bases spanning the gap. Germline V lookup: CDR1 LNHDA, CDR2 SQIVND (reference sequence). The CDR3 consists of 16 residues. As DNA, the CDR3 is TGTGCCAGTAGTATAGATTCGGGCGGCCTCCCCAGTGAGCAGTTCTTC. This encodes CASSIDSGGLPSEQFF.

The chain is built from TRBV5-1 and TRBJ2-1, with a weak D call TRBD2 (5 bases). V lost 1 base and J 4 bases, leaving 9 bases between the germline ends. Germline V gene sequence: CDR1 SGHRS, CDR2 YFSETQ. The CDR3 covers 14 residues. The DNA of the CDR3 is TGCGCCAGCAGCTTGAAGGAGGTGTACAATGAGCAGTTCTTC. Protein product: CASSLKEVYNEQFF.

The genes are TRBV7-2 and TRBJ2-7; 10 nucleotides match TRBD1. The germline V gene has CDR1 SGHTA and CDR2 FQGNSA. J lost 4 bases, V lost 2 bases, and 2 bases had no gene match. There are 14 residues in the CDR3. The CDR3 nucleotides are TGTGCCAGCAGCTTAACGGGACAGGGGTACGAGCAGTACTTC. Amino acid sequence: CASSLTGQGYEQYF.

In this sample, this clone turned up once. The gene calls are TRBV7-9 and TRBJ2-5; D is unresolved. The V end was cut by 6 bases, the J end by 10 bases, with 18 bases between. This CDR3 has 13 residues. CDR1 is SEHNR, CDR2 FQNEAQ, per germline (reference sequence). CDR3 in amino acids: CASSPAWDLVQYF. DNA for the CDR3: TGTGCCAGCAGTCCCGCCTGGGATCTAGTCCAGTACTTC.

In nucleotides, the CDR3 is TGTGCCAGCAGCGTCTCCGGGACAAGTACCGGGGAGCTGTTTTTT. Translating gives CASSVSGTSTGELFF. J is TRBJ2-2 and V is TRBV9, with a possible D match to TRBD1 (6 bases). From germline, CDR1 is SGDLS and CDR2 YYNGEE. This CDR3 has 15 residues. Trimming shortened V by 2 bases and J by 5 bases, and 13 bases separated the two germline ends.